A selection of T cell receptor beta chains follows, all from one sample in a study of beta chain features in type 1 diabetes. The assay was immunoSEQ multiplex PCR, and TCRdb's table has in-frame clones only and misses some. The sample includes some 900,000 clones, around a sixth seen only once; the top ten take 0.02% to 0.03%. Sequencing input: naive CD4+ T cells from blood. The receptor source for this set is a woman between 18 and 29 years old in good health. The CDR3 runs from the conserved cysteine through the conserved F or W. Each record gives: D gene, clone size, V gene, J gene, CDR3 DNA, CDR3 protein. D genes are given only for firm matches. Not every row has a clone size; where given, it reads once, few, many or a size class.

TRBD2,.,TRBV5-1,TRBJ2-7,TGCGCCAGTAAGGGACTAGCGGGAACCTACGAGCAGTACTTC,CASKGLAGTYEQYF
.,.,TRBV6-5,TRBJ2-1,TGTGCCAGCAGTTACGACACGGCAATTATCAATGAGCAGTTCTTC,CASSYDTAIINEQFF
.,few,TRBV9,TRBJ2-3,TGTGCCAGCAGCTTGGGCTCCGCGGAGACAAATACGCAGTATTTT,CASSLGSAETNTQYF
TRBD2,few,TRBV6-5,TRBJ2-2,TGTGCCAGCAGTTGGCGGGGGGACACCGGGGAGCTGTTTTTT,CASSWRGDTGELFF
.,.,TRBV5-1,TRBJ2-2,TGCGCCAGCAGCTTGGGCCGGGGGGCCGGCGGGGAGCTGTTTTTT,CASSLGRGAGGELFF
TRBD1,few,TRBV2,TRBJ2-5,TGTGCCAGCGCCCCCCCAGGGGGCAAGGAGACCCAGTACTTC,CASAPPGGKETQYF
.,.,TRBV5-1,TRBJ2-4,TGCGCCAGCAGCTTGCTCGGGGCTAGGAGTGACATTCAGTACTTC,CASSLLGARSDIQYF
TRBD1,.,TRBV10-3,TRBJ2-7,TGTGCCATCAGTGATCGGGACAGGGGGATCTACGAGCAGTACTTC,CAISDRDRGIYEQYF
.,.,TRBV10-3,TRBJ2-7,TGTGCCATCAGTGCTCTAGTTTACGAGCAGTACTTC,CAISALVYEQYF
.,.,TRBV7-2,TRBJ2-7,TGTGCCAGCAGCCTTTGGGAATCAGGCAGGGTACACGAGCAGTACTTC,CASSLWESGRVHEQYF
.,.,TRBV7-9,TRBJ2-2,TGTGCCAGCAGCCGGGCGAGTGGGGAGCTGTTTTTT,CASSRASGELFF
TRBD1,few,TRBV6-6,TRBJ2-2,TGTGCCAGCAGTACGACAGGGGCGGGCACCGGGGAGCTGTTTTTT,CASSTTGAGTGELFF
TRBD2,.,TRBV28,TRBJ2-7,TGTGCCAGCAGTCCAGGGCCTAGCGGGACCTACGAGCAGTACTTC,CASSPGPSGTYEQYF
TRBD1,few,TRBV5-4,TRBJ2-2,TGTGCCAGCAGCCGCCAGGGGGCTGGGGACGGGGAGCTGTTTTTT,CASSRQGAGDGELFF
.,few,TRBV29-1,TRBJ2-5,TGCAGCGTTGACGAGGGACAAGAGACCCAGTACTTC,CSVDEGQETQYF
.,few,TRBV4-3,TRBJ1-1,TGCGCCAGCAGCCAGGCTGGCGGGCGAGACACTGAAGCTTTCTTT,CASSQAGGRDTEAFF
TRBD1,.,TRBV7-2,TRBJ2-2,TGTGCCAGCAGACCGACAGGGGTCGGCGGGGAGCTGTTTTTT,CASRPTGVGGELFF
.,.,TRBV14,TRBJ2-1,TGTGCCAGCAGCCATGGAGGGAGTGAGCAGTTCTTC,CASSHGGSEQFF
TRBD2,.,TRBV18,TRBJ2-2,TGTGCCAGCTCACCAACCAGCGGGAGTAGAACCGGGGAGCTGTTTTTT,CASSPTSGSRTGELFF
.,few,TRBV27,TRBJ1-5,TGTGCCAGCAGTCCTTTTGGGGTGACGAGCAATCAGCCCCAGCATTTT,CASSPFGVTSNQPQHF
.,.,TRBV19,TRBJ2-5,TGTGCCAGTAGTATTGGGGGAGCCCAAGAGACCCAGTACTTC,CASSIGGAQETQYF
TRBD1,.,TRBV4-3,TRBJ2-7,TGCGCCAGCAGCCAAGAGCCCACCAGGGGGATGAACGAGCAGTACTTC,CASSQEPTRGMNEQYF
.,few,TRBV6-1,TRBJ2-2,TGTGCCATCCGTCAAAAGACGAACACCGGGGAGCTGTTTTTT,CAIRQKTNTGELFF
.,.,TRBV18,TRBJ1-1,TGTGCCAGCTCACCACCGGGCAGTCTTAACACTGAAGCTTTCTTT,CASSPPGSLNTEAFF
.,few,TRBV7-9,TRBJ2-7,TGTGCCAGCAGCTCCCCAAATATGACCCGGTCCTACGAGCAGTACTTC,CASSSPNMTRSYEQYF
TRBD1,.,TRBV29-1,TRBJ1-1,TGCAGCGTAAGTCGACAGGGAATTATTTCTGAAGCTTTCTTT,CSVSRQGIISEAFF
.,few,TRBV28,TRBJ2-6,TGTGCCAGCAGCCCCACAGGGTCTGGGGCCAACGTCCTGACTTTC,CASSPTGSGANVLTF
TRBD2,few,TRBV4-2,TRBJ2-1,TGTGCCAGCAGCCAAGATTGGGTACTAGCGGGCTACAATGAGCAGTTCTTC,CASSQDWVLAGYNEQFF
TRBD1,few,TRBV7-2,TRBJ1-5,TGTGCCAGCAGCACGGACAGGGTGCAGCCCCAGCATTTT,CASSTDRVQPQHF
.,.,TRBV6-1,TRBJ1-1,TGTGCCAGCAGTCCTCGAGTGAACACTGAAGCTTTCTTT,CASSPRVNTEAFF
TRBD1,.,TRBV28,TRBJ2-2,TGTGCCAGCCGAGACAGGGGACTTTACGGGGAGCTGTTTTTT,CASRDRGLYGELFF
.,few,TRBV7-9,TRBJ1-3,TGTGCCAGCAGCAAGCCGTTTGCCCGCAGAAACACCATATATTTT,CASSKPFARRNTIYF
.,.,TRBV28,TRBJ2-1,TGTGCCAGCAGCTCTCCCCCGGGGGCCGGTGAGCAGTTCTTC,CASSSPPGAGEQFF
.,.,TRBV6-6,TRBJ1-3,TGTGCCAGCAGTGTAACACGGGTCTCTGGAAACACCATATATTTT,CASSVTRVSGNTIYF
.,.,TRBV7-9,TRBJ2-2,TGTGCCAGCAGCTTATCGCGCGGGAGAGGGGGCACCGGGGAGCTGTTTTTT,CASSLSRGRGGTGELFF
.,.,TRBV6-5,TRBJ2-7,TGTGCCAGCAGCCCCTGGGCGGAATACGAGCAGTACTTC,CASSPWAEYEQYF
.,.,TRBV2,TRBJ2-7,TGTGCCAGCAGTGAAGACGGCTTGGGTTCCTACGAGCAGTACTTC,CASSEDGLGSYEQYF
.,.,TRBV6-5,TRBJ2-7,TGTGCCAGCAGTTTAGACATTGAGGGGGAGCAGTACTTC,CASSLDIEGEQYF
.,.,TRBV5-4,TRBJ2-2,TGTGCCAGTAGTATTCAGTCGTTCACCGGGGAGCTGTTTTTT,CASSIQSFTGELFF
TRBD1,few,TRBV18,TRBJ1-2,TGTGCCAGCTCAGAAGGACAGGGGAGCTATGGCTACACCTTC,CASSEGQGSYGYTF
.,once,TRBV21-1,TRBJ1-5,TGTGCCAGCAGCAAAGTTGTAGGCGCCAGGGCTGGCCAGGCCTGCCAGCCCCAGCATTTT,CASSKVVGARAGQACQPQHF
.,.,TRBV11-1,TRBJ2-7,TGTGCCAGCAGCCCTAACGAAGGCTACGAGCAGTACTTC,CASSPNEGYEQYF
.,.,TRBV28,TRBJ2-1,TGTGCCAGCCAAACGGGGGGAGGGGGTTCCAATGAGCAGTTCTTC,CASQTGGGGSNEQFF
.,.,TRBV9,TRBJ2-2,TGTGCCAGCAGCGTGGACCCAAACTTAACCGGGGAGCTGTTTTTT,CASSVDPNLTGELFF
.,.,TRBV2,TRBJ2-1,TGTGCCAGCATACGAGGGAGCTCCTACAATGAGCAGTTCTTC,CASIRGSSYNEQFF